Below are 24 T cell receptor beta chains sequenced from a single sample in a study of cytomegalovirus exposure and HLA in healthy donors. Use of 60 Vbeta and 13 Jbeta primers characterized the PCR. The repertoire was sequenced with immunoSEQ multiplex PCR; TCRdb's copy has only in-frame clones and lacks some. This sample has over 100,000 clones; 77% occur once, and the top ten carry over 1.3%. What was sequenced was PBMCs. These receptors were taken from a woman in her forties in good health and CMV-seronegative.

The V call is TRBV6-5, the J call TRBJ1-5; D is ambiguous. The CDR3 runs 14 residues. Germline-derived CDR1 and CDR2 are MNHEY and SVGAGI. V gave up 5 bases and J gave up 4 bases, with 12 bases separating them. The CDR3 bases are TGTGCCAGCAGTGAAAGATCGGGGAATCAGCCCCAGCATTTT. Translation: CASSERSGNQPQHF.

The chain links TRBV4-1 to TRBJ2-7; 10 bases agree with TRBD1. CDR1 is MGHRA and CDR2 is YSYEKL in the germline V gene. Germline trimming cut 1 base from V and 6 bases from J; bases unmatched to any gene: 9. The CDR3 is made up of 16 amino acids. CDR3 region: CASSQVGQGLSGEQYF. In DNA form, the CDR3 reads TGCGCCAGCAGCCAAGTGGGACAGGGGTTAAGTGGCGAGCAGTACTTC.

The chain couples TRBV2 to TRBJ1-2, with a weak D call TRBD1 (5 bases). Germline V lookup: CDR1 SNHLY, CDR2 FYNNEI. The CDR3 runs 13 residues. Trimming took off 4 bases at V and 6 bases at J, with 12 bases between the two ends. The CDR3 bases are TGTGCCAGCAGTGTCGTCAGGGAGGATGGCTACACCTTC. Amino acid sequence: CASSVVREDGYTF.

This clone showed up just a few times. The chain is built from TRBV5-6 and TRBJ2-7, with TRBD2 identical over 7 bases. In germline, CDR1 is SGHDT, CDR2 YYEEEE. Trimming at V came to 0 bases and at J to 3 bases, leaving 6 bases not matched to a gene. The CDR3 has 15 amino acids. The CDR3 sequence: CASSLGLARVYEQYF. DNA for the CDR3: TGTGCCAGCAGCTTGGGACTAGCCCGAGTCTACGAGCAGTACTTC. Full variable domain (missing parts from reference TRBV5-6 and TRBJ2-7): DAGVTQSPTHLIKTRGQQVTLRCSPKSGHDTVSWYQQALGQGPQFIFQYYEEEERQRGNFPDRFSGHQFPNYSSELNVNALLLGDSALYLCASSLGLARVYEQYFGPGTRLTVT.

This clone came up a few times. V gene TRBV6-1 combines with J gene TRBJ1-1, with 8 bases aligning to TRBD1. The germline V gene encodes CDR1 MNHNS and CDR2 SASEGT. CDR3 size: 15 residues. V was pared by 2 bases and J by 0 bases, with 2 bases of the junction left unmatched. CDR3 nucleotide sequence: TGTGCCAGCAGTGAACCGGGACAGGTGAACACTGAAGCTTTCTTT. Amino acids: CASSEPGQVNTEAFF.

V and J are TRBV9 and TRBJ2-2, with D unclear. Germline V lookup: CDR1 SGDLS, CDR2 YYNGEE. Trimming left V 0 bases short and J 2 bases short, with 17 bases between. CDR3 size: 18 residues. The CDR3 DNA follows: TGTGCCAGCAGCGTAGTCACACGTCCAGTGTTTAACACCGGGGAGCTGTTTTTT. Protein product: CASSVVTRPVFNTGELFF.

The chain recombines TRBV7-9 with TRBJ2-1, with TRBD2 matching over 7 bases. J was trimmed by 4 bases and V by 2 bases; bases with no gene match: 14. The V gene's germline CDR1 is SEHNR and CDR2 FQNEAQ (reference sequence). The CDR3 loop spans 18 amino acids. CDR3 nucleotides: TGTGCCAGCAGCTTATATATCATCAGGAGCGGGGCGTACAATGAGCAGTTCTTC. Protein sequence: CASSLYIIRSGAYNEQFF. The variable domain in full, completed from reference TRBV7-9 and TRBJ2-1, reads DTGVSQNPRHKITKRGQNVTFRCDPISEHNRLYWYRQTLGQGPEFLTYFQNEAQLEKSRLLSDRFSAERPKGSFSTLEIQRTEQGDSAMYLCASSLYIIRSGAYNEQFFGPGTRLTVL.

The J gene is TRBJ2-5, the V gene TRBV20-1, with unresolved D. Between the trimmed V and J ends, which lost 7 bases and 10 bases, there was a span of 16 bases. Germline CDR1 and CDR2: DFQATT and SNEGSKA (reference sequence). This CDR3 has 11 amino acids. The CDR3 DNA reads TGCAGTGTTATGGAAGGAGATGGCCAGTACTTC. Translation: CSVMEGDGQYF.

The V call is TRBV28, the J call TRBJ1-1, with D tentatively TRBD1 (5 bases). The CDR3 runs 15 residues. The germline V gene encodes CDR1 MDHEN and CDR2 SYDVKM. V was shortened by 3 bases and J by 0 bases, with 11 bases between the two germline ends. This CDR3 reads CASSFQGFMNTEAFF. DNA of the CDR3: TGTGCCAGCAGTTTCCAGGGTTTCATGAACACTGAAGCTTTCTTT.

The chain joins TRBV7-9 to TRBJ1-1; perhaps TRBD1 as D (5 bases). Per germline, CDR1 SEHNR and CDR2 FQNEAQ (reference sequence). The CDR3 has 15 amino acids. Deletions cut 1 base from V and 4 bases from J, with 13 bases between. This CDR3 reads CASSLDRGLGTEAFF. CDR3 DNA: TGTGCCAGCAGCTTAGATAGGGGTTTGGGCACTGAAGCTTTCTTT.

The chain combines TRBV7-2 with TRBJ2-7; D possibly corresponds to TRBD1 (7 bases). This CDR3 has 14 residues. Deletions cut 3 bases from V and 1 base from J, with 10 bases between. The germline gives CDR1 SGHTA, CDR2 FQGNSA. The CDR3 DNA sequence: TGTGCCAGCAGCTTGGGGGGACAGTCCTACGAGCAGTACTTC. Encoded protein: CASSLGGQSYEQYF.

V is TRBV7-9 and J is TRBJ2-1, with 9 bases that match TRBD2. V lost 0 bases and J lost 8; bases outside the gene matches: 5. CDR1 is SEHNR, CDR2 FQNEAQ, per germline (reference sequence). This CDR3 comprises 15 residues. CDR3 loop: CASSLAISGGDEQFF. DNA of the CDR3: TGTGCCAGCAGCTTAGCGATTAGCGGGGGAGATGAGCAGTTCTTC.

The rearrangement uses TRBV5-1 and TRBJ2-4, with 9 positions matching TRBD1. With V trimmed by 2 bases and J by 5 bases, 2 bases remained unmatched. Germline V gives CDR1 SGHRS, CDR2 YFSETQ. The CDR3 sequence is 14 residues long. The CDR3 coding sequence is TGCGCCAGCAGCTTTGACAGGGGGGAAAACATTCAGTACTTC. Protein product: CASSFDRGENIQYF. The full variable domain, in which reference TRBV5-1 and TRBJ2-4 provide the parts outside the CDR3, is KAGVTQTPRYLIKTRGQQVTLSCSPISGHRSVSWYQQTPGQGLQFLFEYFSETQRNKGNFPGRFSGRQFSNSRSEMNVSTLELGDSALYLCASSFDRGENIQYFGAGTRLSVL.

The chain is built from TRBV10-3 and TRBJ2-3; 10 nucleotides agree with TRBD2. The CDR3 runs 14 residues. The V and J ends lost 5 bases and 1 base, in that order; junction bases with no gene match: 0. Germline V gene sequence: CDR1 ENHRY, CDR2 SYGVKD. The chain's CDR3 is CAISLAGGTDTQYF. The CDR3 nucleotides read TGTGCCATCAGTCTAGCGGGGGGCACAGATACGCAGTATTTT.

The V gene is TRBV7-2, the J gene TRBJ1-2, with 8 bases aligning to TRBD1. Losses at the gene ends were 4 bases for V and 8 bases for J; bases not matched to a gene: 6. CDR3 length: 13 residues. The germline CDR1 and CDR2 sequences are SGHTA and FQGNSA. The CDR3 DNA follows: TGTGCCAGCAGCTCAACAGGGGGGCGCGGCTACACCTTC. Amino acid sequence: CASSSTGGRGYTF. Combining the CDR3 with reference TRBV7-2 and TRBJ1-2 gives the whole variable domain GAGVSQSPSNKVTEKGKDVELRCDPISGHTALYWYRQSLGQGLEFLIYFQGNSAPDKSGLPSDRFSAERTGGSVSTLTIQRTQQEDSAVYLCASSSTGGRGYTFGSGTRLTVV.

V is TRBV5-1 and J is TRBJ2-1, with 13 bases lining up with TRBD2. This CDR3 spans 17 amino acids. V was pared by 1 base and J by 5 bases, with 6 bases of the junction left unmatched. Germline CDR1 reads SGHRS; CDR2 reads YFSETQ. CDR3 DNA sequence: TGCGCCAGCAGCTTGTTCCCCGGACTAGCGGGGGACAATGAGCAGTTCTTC. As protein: CASSLFPGLAGDNEQFF. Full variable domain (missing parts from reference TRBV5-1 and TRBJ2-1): KAGVTQTPRYLIKTRGQQVTLSCSPISGHRSVSWYQQTPGQGLQFLFEYFSETQRNKGNFPGRFSGRQFSNSRSEMNVSTLELGDSALYLCASSLFPGLAGDNEQFFGPGTRLTVL.

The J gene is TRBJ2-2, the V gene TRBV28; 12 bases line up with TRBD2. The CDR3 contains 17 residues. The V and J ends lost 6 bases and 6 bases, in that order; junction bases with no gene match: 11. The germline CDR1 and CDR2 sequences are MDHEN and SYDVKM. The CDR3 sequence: CASSTPGLAGGAGELFF. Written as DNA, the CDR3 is TGTGCCAGCAGCACCCCCGGGCTAGCGGGAGGGGCCGGGGAGCTGTTTTTT.

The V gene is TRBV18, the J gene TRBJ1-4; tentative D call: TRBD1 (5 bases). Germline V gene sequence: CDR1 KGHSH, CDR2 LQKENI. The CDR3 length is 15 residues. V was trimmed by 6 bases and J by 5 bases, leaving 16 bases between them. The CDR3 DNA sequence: TGTGCCAGCTCCCCCATCGAGACAGTCAATGAAAAACTGTTTTTT. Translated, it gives CASSPIETVNEKLFF.

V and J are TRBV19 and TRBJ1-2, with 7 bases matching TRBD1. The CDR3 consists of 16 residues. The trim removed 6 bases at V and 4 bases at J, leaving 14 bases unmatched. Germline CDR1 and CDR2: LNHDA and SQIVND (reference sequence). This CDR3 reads CASRISLTGNPYGYTF. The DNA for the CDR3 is TGTGCCAGTAGGATCTCATTGACAGGGAATCCCTATGGCTACACCTTC.

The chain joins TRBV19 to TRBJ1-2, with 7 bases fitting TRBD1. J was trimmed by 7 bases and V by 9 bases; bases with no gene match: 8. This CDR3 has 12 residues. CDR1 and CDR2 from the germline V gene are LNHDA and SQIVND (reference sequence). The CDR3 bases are TGTGCCAGCCTAGACAGGGTATCTGGCTACACCTTC. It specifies CASLDRVSGYTF. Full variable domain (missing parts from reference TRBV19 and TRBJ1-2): DGGITQSPKYLFRKEGQNVTLSCEQNLNHDAMYWYRQDPGQGLRLIYYSQIVNDFQKGDIAEGYSVSREKKESFPLTVTSAQKNPTAFYLCASLDRVSGYTFGSGTRLTVV.

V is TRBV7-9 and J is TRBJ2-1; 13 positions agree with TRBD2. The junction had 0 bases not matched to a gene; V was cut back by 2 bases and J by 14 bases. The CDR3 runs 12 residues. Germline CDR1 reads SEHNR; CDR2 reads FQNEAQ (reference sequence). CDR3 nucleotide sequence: TGTGCCAGCAGCTTAACTAGCGGGGGGGAGTTCTTC. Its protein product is CASSLTSGGEFF.

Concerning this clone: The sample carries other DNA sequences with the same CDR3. The CDR3 spells CAWSVREADTQYF. The CDR3 DNA follows: TGTGCCTGGAGTGTACGGGAGGCAGATACGCAGTATTTT. V gene TRBV30 combines with J gene TRBJ2-3; 7 positions agree with TRBD2. Germline lookup yields CDR1 GTSNPN and CDR2 SVGIG (reference sequence). The CDR3 length is 13 residues. The J segment lost 4 bases and the V segment lost 0 bases, leaving 1 base of the junction unmatched.

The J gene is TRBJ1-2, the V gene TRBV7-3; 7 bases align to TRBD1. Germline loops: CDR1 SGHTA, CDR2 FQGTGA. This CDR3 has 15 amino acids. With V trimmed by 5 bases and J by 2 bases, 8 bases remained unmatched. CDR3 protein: CASSHGTEINYGYTF. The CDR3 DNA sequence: TGTGCCAGCAGCCACGGGACAGAGATAAACTATGGCTACACCTTC.

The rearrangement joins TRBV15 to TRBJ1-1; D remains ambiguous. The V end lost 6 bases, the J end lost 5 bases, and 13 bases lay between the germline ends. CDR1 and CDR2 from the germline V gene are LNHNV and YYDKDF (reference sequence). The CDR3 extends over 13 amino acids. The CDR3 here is CATRLRGDTEAFF. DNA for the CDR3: TGTGCCACCAGGCTTCGGGGTGATACTGAAGCTTTCTTT.